This T cell receptor (beta chain) was captured in a study of tumor-infiltrating lymphocytes in primary liver carcinoma. At the level of the study: These patients were men and women whose ages were 30 to 69 years. Whole-study findings and limits: Tumor-adjacent and tumor-blood pairs showed less overlap than tumor region pairs. Tumors reached a significantly greater top-250-clone fraction than blood did (p = 0.039).

With a constant-region primer, TCR beta cDNA was made from around 520 ng of total RNA. Three nested multiplex PCR rounds of slightly modified ARM-PCR generated TCR beta libraries. The first two PCR rounds used TRBV1-TRBV30 forward primers with a C-beta reverse primer, roughly 11 cycles each. Each CDR3 protein gets one entry after TCRdb re-called the multiplex PCR reads with MiXCR. The table records about 110,000 distinct CDR3 sequences, 65% of them present only once. The trim removed 10 bases at V and 0 bases at J, leaving 18 bases unmatched. The germline V gene encodes CDR1 MNHNY and CDR2 SVGAGI (reference sequence). This CDR3 comprises 18 residues. The tissue used was unsorted bulk material of about 19-33 mg. RNA and DNA were co-extracted from it with the AllPrep DNA/RNA mini kit. This clonotype was found many times. The antigen is undetermined.

The sequence was collected from a woman aged 55-70 years with primary liver carcinoma and hepatitis B virus infection. The sequenced sample was liver tumor tissue from sampling region 1. Specified subset: tumor region T1, superior pole. The chain employs TRBV6-6 and TRBJ1-5; 7 positions agree with TRBD1. CDR3 sequence (DNA): TGTGCCACCAAAGGGTGGGGACAGTCTCTTTATAGCAATCAGCCCCAGCATTTT. This sequence encodes CATKGWGQSLYSNQPQHF.